Listed below are T cell receptor beta chains from one sample, sequenced in a study of T cells after yellow fever vaccination. TCRdb re-called the 5' RACE reads through MiXCR, storing one row per CDR3 protein. The repertoire holds 610,000 or so distinct CDR3 sequences, with approximately 13% as singletons. The source was PBMCs, collected on the day of the yellow fever booster vaccination. The receptors stem from a man aged 25 to 40 who received the YFV17D yellow fever vaccine. CDR3s include the opening cysteine and the closing phenylalanine or tryptophan. D genes are given only for firm matches. Clone size is shown for a subset of rows, as once, few, many or a class of expanded clone.

TRBV28,.,.,TRBJ2-1,TGTGCCAGCAGTTTATGGAGGCCACCCTACAATGAGCAGTTCTTC,CASSLWRPPYNEQFF
TRBV7-9,TRBD2,.,TRBJ2-1,TGTGCCAGCAGCTTAGCCCAGACTAGCGGGAGTGGGAATGAGCAGTTCTTC,CASSLAQTSGSGNEQFF
TRBV5-6,.,.,TRBJ2-4,TGTGCCAGCAGCCTCCTAAAGTTGGCCCTGGGGCCCAAAAACATTCAGTACTTC,CASSLLKLALGPKNIQYF
TRBV7-2,TRBD1,many,TRBJ2-5,TGTGCCAGCAGCAATGGACAGGCAGCGACCCAGTACTTC,CASSNGQAATQYF
TRBV7-2,.,.,TRBJ2-5,TGTGCCAGCAGCCTGCAGACAGGATTAAAGACCCAGTACTTC,CASSLQTGLKTQYF
TRBV28,.,few,TRBJ2-7,TGTGCCAGCAGCAAAGCGGCATACGAGCAGTACTTC,CASSKAAYEQYF
TRBV24-1,.,.,TRBJ2-1,TGTGCCACCAGTGACCCTCGGGCCCCCTACAATGAGCAGTTCTTC,CATSDPRAPYNEQFF
TRBV2,TRBD2,.,TRBJ2-7,TGTGCCAGCAGTGATCTAAGCACTAGCGATTTCGAGCAGTACTTC,CASSDLSTSDFEQYF
TRBV4-1,TRBD2,many,TRBJ2-1,TGCGCCAGCGCGGGTACGGGAGGCAATTTCTACAATGAGCAGTTCTTC,CASAGTGGNFYNEQFF
TRBV5-4,.,.,TRBJ2-3,TGTGCCAGCAGCTTCGCCCCGGCGGATACGCAGTATTTT,CASSFAPADTQYF
TRBV15,.,few,TRBJ2-4,TGTGCCACCAGCAGAGATCCGGCCGGCAGCCCCATTCAGTACTTC,CATSRDPAGSPIQYF
TRBV20-1,.,few,TRBJ2-3,TGCAGTGCTAGCCCCGGGACACTGGCTGGAGATACGCAGTATTTT,CSASPGTLAGDTQYF
TRBV9,.,many,TRBJ2-3,TGTGCCAGCAGCGTACCAGGGGCAGATACGCAGTATTTT,CASSVPGADTQYF
TRBV4-1,TRBD1,.,TRBJ2-5,TGCGCCAGCAGCCAATGGACAGGGGGCGGGGAGACCCAGTACTTC,CASSQWTGGGETQYF
TRBV5-8,.,few,TRBJ2-1,TGTGCCAGCAGCTCCCTACTGACCGGGGGCTCCAATGAGCAGTTCTTC,CASSSLLTGGSNEQFF
TRBV5-1,.,few,TRBJ2-5,TGCGCCAGCCTCCAGCATGGGGGGCGGTCCGAGACCCAGTACTTC,CASLQHGGRSETQYF
TRBV6-1,.,few,TRBJ2-1,TGTGCCAGCCAAAAGGCCGGCAGGGCGGACAATGAGCAGTTCTTC,CASQKAGRADNEQFF
TRBV12-3/TRBV12-4,.,few,TRBJ2-2,TGTGCCAGCAGGAAACGGGACACCGGGGAGCTGTTTTTT,CASRKRDTGELFF
TRBV4-3,.,.,TRBJ1-1,TGCGCCAGCAGCCAAGACGGGGCCATGGCTTTCTTT,CASSQDGAMAFF
TRBV29-1,TRBD2,.,TRBJ2-1,TGCAGCGTTTTATCCCCCGGGACTAGCGGGAGAGGCAATGAGCAGTTCTTC,CSVLSPGTSGRGNEQFF
TRBV5-1,.,few,TRBJ2-1,TGCGCCAGCAGCGCCTCGGGACTTGCAACCTACAATGAGCAGTTCTTC,CASSASGLATYNEQFF
TRBV27,.,many,TRBJ2-3,TGTGCCAGCCGGAGAACTAGCACAGATACGCAGTATTTT,CASRRTSTDTQYF
TRBV20-1,TRBD1,few,TRBJ2-1,TGCAGTGCTCTGGGGGACAGCTACAATGAGCAGTTCTTC,CSALGDSYNEQFF
TRBV5-5,TRBD2,few,TRBJ2-1,TGTGCCAGCAGCGGACTAGCGGAACAAGTGCAGTTCTTC,CASSGLAEQVQFF